This passage covers 25 T cell receptor beta chains from one sample sequenced in a study of blood T cell repertoires in COVID-19. The assay was immunoSEQ multiplex PCR, and TCRdb's table has in-frame clones only and misses some. The repertoire holds more than 350,000 clones, 70% to 90% seen once, with around 9.3% in the top ten. The sequencing sample was made of peripheral blood. The receptors were sampled from a woman aged 25 to 39 with COVID-19, enrolled during active disease.

V is TRBV27 and J is TRBJ2-2; D perhaps matches TRBD1 (5 bases). This CDR3 has 15 amino acids. Germline assignment: CDR1 MNHEY and CDR2 SMNVEV (reference sequence). V was shortened by 2 bases and J by 1 base, with 8 bases between the two germline ends. CDR3: CASSLSQGNTGELFF. CDR3 coding DNA: TGTGCCAGCAGTTTAAGTCAGGGGAACACCGGGGAGCTGTTTTTT.

V and J are TRBV19 and TRBJ1-5, with TRBD1 matching 7 bases. The J segment lost 2 bases and the V segment lost 5 bases, leaving 6 bases of the junction unmatched. Germline V gene sequence: CDR1 LNHDA, CDR2 SQIVND (reference sequence). This CDR3 spans 15 amino acids. The CDR3: CASSPPGTGNQPQHF. CDR3 bases: TGTGCCAGTAGTCCCCCGGGGACAGGCAATCAGCCCCAGCATTTT.

With regard to this clone: Other nucleotide sequences in the sample specify the same CDR3. This chain connects TRBV19 to TRBJ1-1; 7 nucleotides line up with TRBD1. From germline, CDR1 is LNHDA and CDR2 SQIVND (reference sequence). Trimming cost V 3 bases and J 4 bases; bases outside gene matches: 2. The CDR3 is 13 amino acids. CDR3 residues: CASSIGTATEAFF. The DNA for the CDR3 is TGTGCCAGTAGTATCGGGACAGCCACTGAAGCTTTCTTT.

V gene TRBV19 combines with J gene TRBJ1-2; D is unresolved. The CDR3 covers 11 residues. CDR1 and CDR2 from the germline V gene are LNHDA and SQIVND (reference sequence). V dropped 4 bases and J dropped 7 bases, with 7 bases sitting between them. The CDR3 spells CASSRGIGYTF. For the CDR3, the DNA is TGTGCCAGTAGTAGAGGGATTGGCTACACCTTC. Drawing the rest from reference TRBV19 and TRBJ1-2, the complete variable domain is DGGITQSPKYLFRKEGQNVTLSCEQNLNHDAMYWYRQDPGQGLRLIYYSQIVNDFQKGDIAEGYSVSREKKESFPLTVTSAQKNPTAFYLCASSRGIGYTFGSGTRLTVV.

The chain carries TRBV12-5 and TRBJ1-2; D is unresolved. Germline V gene sequence: CDR1 LGHNT, CDR2 FRNRAP. This CDR3 region has 18 residues. The V gene lost 3 bases and the J gene lost 8 bases, with 28 bases spanning the gap. The CDR3 here is CASGLYGPGHQLTSGYTF. CDR3 bases: TGTGCTAGTGGTTTATATGGCCCGGGTCACCAGTTAACATCGGGCTACACCTTC. The full variable domain, in which reference TRBV12-5 and TRBJ1-2 provide the parts outside the CDR3, is DARVTQTPRHKVTEMGQEVTMRCQPILGHNTVFWYRQTMMQGLELLAYFRNRAPLDDSGMPKDRFSAEMPDATLATLKIQPSEPRDSAVYFCASGLYGPGHQLTSGYTFGSGTRLTVV.

The chain has TRBV13 and TRBJ2-5; unclear D gene. The CDR3 contains 13 residues. Germline lookup yields CDR1 PRHDT and CDR2 FYEKMQ (reference sequence). Trimming removed 6 bases at V and 0 bases at J, with 8 bases between. The CDR3 nucleotides are TGTGCCAGCAGGAGGCGGAACCAAGAGACCCAGTACTTC. Translating it yields CASRRRNQETQYF.

The genes are TRBV10-3 and TRBJ1-1; tentative D call: TRBD1 (5 bases). V gave up 11 bases and J gave up 4 bases, with 17 bases separating them. Germline V gene data show CDR1 as ENHRY and CDR2 as SYGVKD. The CDR3 consists of 13 residues. The CDR3 coding sequence is TGTGCCTCCAACGGGGGGTCCGGCACTGAAGCTTTCTTT. Protein sequence: CASNGGSGTEAFF.

The V gene is TRBV20-1, the J gene TRBJ2-1; 8 bases are a match to TRBD2. With V trimmed by 7 bases and J by 13 bases, 9 bases remained unmatched. The CDR3 spans 11 residues. In germline, CDR1 is DFQATT, CDR2 SNEGSKA (reference sequence). As DNA, the CDR3 is TGCAGTGTAATCACCGGGACTAGACAGTTCTTC. It encodes CSVITGTRQFF.

This clone has only a few counts. This chain joins TRBV5-6 and TRBJ1-3; the D is unclear. Germline CDR1 reads SGHDT; CDR2 reads YYEEEE. This CDR3 spans 15 amino acids. V was cut by 1 base and J by 0 bases, with 8 bases left in between. CDR3 in DNA: TGTGCCAGCAGCTTGAGACTGATCTCTGGAAACACCATATATTTT. As protein: CASSLRLISGNTIYF.

Only a few counts were recorded for this clone. This chain links TRBV7-9 with TRBJ1-3; D remains unclear. CDR1 and CDR2 from the germline V gene are SEHNR and FQNEAQ (reference sequence). V shed 4 bases and J shed 0 bases, with 16 bases lying between them. The CDR3 spans 17 residues. The CDR3 here is CASSSLGGPHSGNTIYF. In DNA form, the CDR3 reads TGTGCCAGCAGCTCCCTGGGAGGTCCTCACTCTGGAAACACCATATATTTT.

Here the CDR3 DNA reads TGCGCCAGCACCCTGACTAGCGGGGCGAACACCGGGGAGCTGTTTTTT. This translates into CASTLTSGANTGELFF. The rearrangement joins TRBV5-1 to TRBJ2-2, with TRBD2 matching 11 bases. Trimming at V came to 6 bases and at J to 0 bases, leaving 4 bases not matched to a gene. Germline CDR1 reads SGHRS; CDR2 reads YFSETQ. The CDR3 runs to 16 residues. Using reference TRBV5-1 and TRBJ2-2 for the parts outside the CDR3, the full variable domain is KAGVTQTPRYLIKTRGQQVTLSCSPISGHRSVSWYQQTPGQGLQFLFEYFSETQRNKGNFPGRFSGRQFSNSRSEMNVSTLELGDSALYLCASTLTSGANTGELFFGEGSRLTVL.

This rearrangement joins TRBV6-2 or TRBV6-3 to TRBJ1-5; D is possibly TRBD1 (5 bases). The germline gives CDR1 MNHEY, CDR2 SVGEGT. CDR3 length: 13 amino acids. Trimming removed 2 bases at V and 6 bases at J, with 8 bases between. The CDR3 loop is CASSYRGFQPQHF. CDR3 nucleotides: TGTGCCAGCAGTTACCGGGGGTTTCAGCCCCAGCATTTT.

The genes are TRBV28 and TRBJ1-5; perhaps TRBD1 as D (5 bases). Germline V CDR1 and CDR2: MDHEN, SYDVKM. V dropped 6 bases and J dropped 4 bases, with 13 bases sitting between them. The CDR3 is made up of 14 amino acids. The CDR3, as DNA: TGTGCCAGCAGGTTGGGTGGGGGGAATCAGCCCCAGCATTTT. Its protein is CASRLGGGNQPQHF. The whole variable domain, filled in from reference TRBV28 and TRBJ1-5, reads DVKVTQSSRYLVKRTGEKVFLECVQDMDHENMFWYRQDPGLGLRLIYFSYDVKMKEKGDIPEGYSVSREKKERFSLILESASTNQTSMYLCASRLGGGNQPQHFGDGTRLSIL.

This chain connects TRBV2 to TRBJ2-1, with TRBD2 as a possible D gene (6 bases). Germline lookup yields CDR1 SNHLY and CDR2 FYNNEI. V lost 8 bases to trimming and J lost 6 bases, with 8 bases between them. The CDR3 extends over 11 amino acids. The CDR3 here is CASSLANEQFF. The CDR3 DNA sequence: TGTGCCAGCTCACTAGCCAATGAGCAGTTCTTC.

The chain links TRBV10-1 to TRBJ2-6, with 8 bases aligning to TRBD1. The CDR3 spans 17 residues. CDR1 WNHNN and CDR2 SYGVQD come from the germline V gene (reference sequence). The V segment lost 6 bases and the J segment 0 bases; nucleotides outside the gene matches: 7. CDR3 DNA sequence: TGCGCCAGCAGACCGGGACAGGCTGGCTCTGGGGCCAACGTCCTGACTTTC. Its protein is CASRPGQAGSGANVLTF.

This clone has just a few counts. The chain couples TRBV19 to TRBJ1-6; 8 positions agree with TRBD1. Germline V CDR1 and CDR2: LNHDA, SQIVND (reference sequence). There are 17 residues in the CDR3. The junction had 11 bases not matched to a gene; V was cut back by 7 bases and J by 3 bases. CDR3 sequence reads: CASKEGTGRSYNSPLHF. DNA of the CDR3: TGTGCCAGTAAAGAGGGGACAGGTCGGAGCTATAATTCACCCCTCCACTTT.

CDR3 protein: CASSLEGQPLDTIYF. The CDR3 coding sequence is TGCGCCAGCAGCTTGGAGGGACAGCCCCTGGACACCATATATTTT. The chain has TRBV5-1 and TRBJ1-3; 7 bases agree with TRBD1. This CDR3 spans 15 amino acids. V lost 0 bases and J lost 8; bases outside the gene matches: 8. CDR1 and CDR2 from the germline V gene are SGHRS and YFSETQ.

J is TRBJ1-4 and V is TRBV7-8; D gene uncertain. The CDR3 is 14 amino acids. V lost 5 bases and J lost 4, with 11 bases in between. CDR1 is SGHVS and CDR2 is FQNEAQ in the germline V gene. CDR3: CASSEAWRNEKLFF. CDR3 in DNA: TGTGCCAGCAGCGAGGCATGGCGTAATGAAAAACTGTTTTTT.

The chain uses TRBV7-6 and TRBJ2-3, with 7 bases aligning to TRBD2. Trimming took 4 bases from V and 2 from J; bases not matched to a gene: 12. Germline assignment: CDR1 SGHVS and CDR2 FNYEAQ. This CDR3 is 17 amino acids long. The CDR3 loop is CASSSAPGAGSTDTQYF. The CDR3 nucleotides read TGTGCCAGCAGCTCAGCACCCGGAGCGGGATCCACAGATACGCAGTATTTT.

The rearrangement links TRBV12-3 or TRBV12-4 to TRBJ2-7; no firm D call. V lost 5 bases, J lost 2 bases, and 7 bases lay in between. The CDR3 is 12 residues long. The CDR3 nucleotides are TGTGCCAGCAGTCCTCAGGCCTACGAGCAGTACTTC. Translating gives CASSPQAYEQYF.

The V and J genes are TRBV19 and TRBJ1-5; the D is unclear. The germline V gene has CDR1 LNHDA and CDR2 SQIVND (reference sequence). V lost 4 bases to trimming and J lost 10 bases, with 11 bases between them. This CDR3 contains 12 residues. The CDR3 DNA is TGTGCCAGTAGTACGGTCCTTTTTCCCCAGCATTTT. Its protein product is CASSTVLFPQHF.

Comments on this clone: The sample contains more than one DNA sequence encoding this CDR3. The chain uses TRBV5-4 and TRBJ2-3; D is possibly TRBD2 (5 bases). Per the germline V gene, CDR1 is SGHNT and CDR2 is YYREEE (reference sequence). The V and J ends lost 3 bases and 0 bases respectively, with 8 bases between them. The CDR3 runs to 14 residues. For the CDR3, the DNA is TGTGCCAGCAGCTCGAGCGGTAGCACAGATACGCAGTATTTT. Protein product: CASSSSGSTDTQYF.

V usage is TRBV4-1 and J usage is TRBJ2-7; 7 nucleotides match TRBD2. The CDR3 is 15 residues long. Looked up from germline, CDR1 is MGHRA and CDR2 is YSYEKL. J gave up 5 bases and V 5 bases, and 12 bases lay outside the gene matches. The CDR3 region is CASSTRRRERDEQYF. CDR3 DNA sequence: TGCGCCAGCAGCACGCGGAGGCGGGAGAGGGACGAGCAGTACTTC.

The J gene is TRBJ2-3, the V gene TRBV3-1 (or the pseudogene TRBV3-2), with TRBD1 matching over 9 bases. Germline CDR1 is LGHDT and CDR2 is YNNKEL (reference sequence). The CDR3 has 16 amino acids. The V and J ends lost 1 base and 5 bases, in that order; junction bases with no gene match: 7. CDR3 DNA: TGTGCCAGCAGCCAAGGCCTCGGGACAGGGATAGATACGCAGTATTTT. Translated, it gives CASSQGLGTGIDTQYF.

The chain is built from TRBV4-1 and TRBJ2-2; 11 positions agree with TRBD2. Germline values: CDR1 MGHRA, CDR2 YSYEKL. After removal of 1 base from V and 10 bases from J, the junction contained 5 bases not matched to a gene. The CDR3 is 15 residues long. The CDR3 here is CASSQVLAGAAELFF. CDR3 DNA: TGCGCCAGCAGCCAAGTACTAGCGGGAGCGGCGGAGCTGTTTTTT.